The source of this T cell receptor beta chain is a study of OX40 agonist ivuxolimab in advanced cancers. Study at large: Dose-escalation patients' cancers were hepatocellular carcinoma, melanoma, renal cell or head and neck cancer.

Only in-frame clones appear in the TCRdb table, and some are missing; sequencing was by immunoSEQ multiplex PCR. Among fewer than 80,000 clones, about 91% were seen once, and the ten largest hold just over 0.55%. Note on this clone: Its antigen is unidentified.

Notes on the study in general: Average numbers of expanded clones were greater in CD8+ T cells than in CD4+.

On cycle 4 day 1 and cycle 7 day 1, as well as at baseline, blood was sampled. CDR3 length equals 14 residues. Germline CDR1 reads SNHLY; CDR2 reads FYNNEI. Between the trimmed V and J ends, which lost 6 bases and 5 bases, there was a span of 14 bases. This TCR came from an adult with an advanced solid tumor such as melanoma, head and neck, liver or kidney cancer. Sequencing was performed on CD4+ or CD8+ T cells sorted from blood, taken in a trial of the OX40 agonist ivuxolimab. V gene TRBV2 combines with J gene TRBJ2-1; tentative D call: TRBD2 (5 bases). CDR3 region: CASRRGSLDNEQFF. CDR3 in DNA: TGTGCCAGCAGGAGAGGGAGTTTGGACAATGAGCAGTTCTTC.